This TCR beta chain was sequenced during a study of CD8 T cells in Susac syndrome. The CDR3 runs to 17 residues. V was cut by 5 bases and J by 0 bases, with 19 bases left in between. Germline V CDR1 and CDR2: MDHEN, SYDVKM. RNA was extracted with the RNeasy kit, and a quantity of roughly 0.5 to 1 ug was reverse transcribed using random hexamers. Multiplex PCR with immunoSEQ amplified the TCR beta CDR3 across 54 Vbeta and 13 Jbeta. TCRdb redid the calling of the immunoSEQ multiplex PCR reads with MiXCR, one entry per CDR3 protein. The sample lists about 130,000 distinct CDR3 sequences, around 93% occurring once.

The chain links TRBV28 to TRBJ2-5, with TRBD1 as a possible D gene (6 bases). The sequence came from a human donor with Susac syndrome. The specimen was CD8+ T cells from PBMCs. CDR3 residues: CASSPGHLKAYQETQYF. The DNA of the CDR3 is TGTGCCAGCAGTCCGGGACACCTCAAGGCGTACCAAGAGACCCAGTACTTC.